This is a list of T cell receptor beta chains from one sample in a study of T-cell memory formation after mild COVID-19. TCRdb re-called the 5' RACE reads with MiXCR, one entry per CDR3 protein. The data contain under 650,000 distinct CDR3 sequences, about a sixth of them singletons. Input material: PBMCs or a T cell subset sorted from them (not recorded which). Receptor source: an adult woman who had mild COVID-19 (a few samples of this study predate the infection). Cell type and time point are not known. Both conserved end residues are trimmed from each CDR3.

>13|TRBV6-5
ASSYAGDPNQTQY
>14|TRBV7-3
ASSPRPRARTDTQY
>13|TRBV4-2
ASSQQGATYNEQF
>11|TRBV9
ASSVLADNEQF
>15|TRBV5-1
ASSVAPGVLSGNTIY
>12|TRBV7-6
ASSSRGVNQPQH
>14|TRBV4-2
ASSHIGQGSSYEQY
>13|TRBV15
ATSRDRGGSYEQY
>14|TRBV7-2
ASSTPRTTYTGELF
>14|TRBV5-1
ASRATGTRLSNEQF
>11|TRBV21-1
ASGGGGNQPQH
>12|TRBV15
ATSSAGVIYGYT
>10|TRBV28
ASKGRVYEQY
>13|TRBV7-2
ASSRGQGSTDTQY
>13|TRBV27
ATAKLAGGVETQY
>12|TRBV7-9
ASSWQDRAYGYT
>16|TRBV5-1
ASSLGRGDRGLSYEQY
>12|TRBV21-1
ASSNSPGVYEQY
>13|TRBV7-9
ASSLGGQHTGELF
>10|TRBV15
ATSRQGSEQF
>11|TRBV29-1
SIDRGNTGELF
>13|TRBV7-3
ASSLSSGSNNEQF
>12|TRBV5-1
ASSSLGLADEQY
>13|TRBV12-3/TRBV12-4
ASSPPRGGSYGYT
>15|TRBV5-1
ASSLARDSGGAGELF
>15|TRBV7-9
ASSLGYSGQANTEAF
>10|TRBV7-9
ASTVVGGEAF
>14|TRBV12-5
ASGLVVGGMAGELF
>14|TRBV5-1
ASSFSTGTSTDTQY
>10|TRBV18
ASSPETGGYT
>12|TRBV5-8
ASSWWGSNYGYT
>11|TRBV5-5
ASSVVLNSPLH
>13|TRBV6-6
ASSQYRDGSAPQH
>13|TRBV20-1
SATPQRGWELEQY
>12|TRBV5-1
ASSPGQAYNEQF
>13|TRBV3-1
ASSQDFKGRLEQY
>12|TRBV9
ASREISSYNEQF
>11|TRBV12-3/TRBV12-4
ASSRIKTETQY
>9|TRBV7-9
ASSLGWTQY
>10|TRBV12-3/TRBV12-4
ASSLESQEQF
>13|TRBV14
ASSQGQGARETQY
>13|TRBV5-6
ASSWGATSGNTIY
>14|TRBV2
ASSEALYRGSYEQY
>14|TRBV5-1
ASSSRTGLNTGELF
>13|TRBV9
ASSVSGESYNEQF
>12|TRBV29-1
SVAPGGRDTEAF
>13|TRBV5-1
ASSLTSGGGNEQF
>13|TRBV20-1
SARDNKQSTDTQY
>13|TRBV12-3/TRBV12-4
ASSLDGQGPYGYT
>16|TRBV7-2
ASSSDRWTGGVQETQY
>13|TRBV12-3/TRBV12-4
ASRERTANTGELF
>15|TRBV7-9
ASSSGLAGEGWYEQY
>14|TRBV9
ASSAGQPNSGNTIY
>13|TRBV7-2
ASSLFGTANEKLF